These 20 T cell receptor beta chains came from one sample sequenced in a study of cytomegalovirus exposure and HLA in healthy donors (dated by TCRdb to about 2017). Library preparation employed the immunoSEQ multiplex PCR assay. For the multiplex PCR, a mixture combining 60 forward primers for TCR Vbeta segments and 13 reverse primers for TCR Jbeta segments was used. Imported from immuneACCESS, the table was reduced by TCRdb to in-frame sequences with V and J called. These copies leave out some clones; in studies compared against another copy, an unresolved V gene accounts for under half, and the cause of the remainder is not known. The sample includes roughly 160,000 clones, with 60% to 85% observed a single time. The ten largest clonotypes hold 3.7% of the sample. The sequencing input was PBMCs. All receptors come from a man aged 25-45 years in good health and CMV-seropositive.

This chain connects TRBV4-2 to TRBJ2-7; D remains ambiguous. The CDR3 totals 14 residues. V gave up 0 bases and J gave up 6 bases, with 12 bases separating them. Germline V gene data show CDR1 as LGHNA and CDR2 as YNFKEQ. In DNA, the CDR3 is TGTGCCAGCAGCCAAGATCTCCCCTCCCCCGAGCAGTACTTC. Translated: CASSQDLPSPEQYF.

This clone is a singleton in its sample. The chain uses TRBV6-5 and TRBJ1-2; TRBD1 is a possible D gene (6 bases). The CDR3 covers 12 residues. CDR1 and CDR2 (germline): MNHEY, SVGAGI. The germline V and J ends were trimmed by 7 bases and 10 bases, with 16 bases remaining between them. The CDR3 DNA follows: TGTGCCAGCACTGGGTATACAGGGCCCTACACCTTC. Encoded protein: CASTGYTGPYTF.

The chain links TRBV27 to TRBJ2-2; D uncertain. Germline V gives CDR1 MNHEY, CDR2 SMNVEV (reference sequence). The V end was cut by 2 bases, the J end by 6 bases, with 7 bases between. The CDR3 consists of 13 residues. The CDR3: CASSLLQAGELFF. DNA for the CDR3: TGTGCCAGCAGTTTACTCCAGGCCGGGGAGCTGTTTTTT.

CDR3 sequence: CASSLIGGISTDTQYF. The CDR3 DNA follows: TGTGCCAGCAGCTTAATTGGAGGGATTAGCACAGATACGCAGTATTTT. This chain links TRBV7-2 with TRBJ2-3, with a tentative D call TRBD2 (6 bases). This CDR3 contains 16 residues. Germline CDR1 SGHTA, CDR2 FQGNSA. Trimming took 2 bases from V and 0 from J, leaving 12 bases between them.

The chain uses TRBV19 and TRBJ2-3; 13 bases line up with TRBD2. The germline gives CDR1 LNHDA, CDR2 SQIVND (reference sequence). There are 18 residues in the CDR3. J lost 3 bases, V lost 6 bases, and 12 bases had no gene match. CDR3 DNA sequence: TGTGCCAGTAGCAACAGCCTTGGACTAGCGGGGGAGACAGATACGCAGTATTTT. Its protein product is CASSNSLGLAGETDTQYF.

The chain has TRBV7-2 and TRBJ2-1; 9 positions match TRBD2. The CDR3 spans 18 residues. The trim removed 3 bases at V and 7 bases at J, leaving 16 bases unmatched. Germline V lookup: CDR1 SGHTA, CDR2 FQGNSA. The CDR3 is CASSFTGGGGKRGNEQFF. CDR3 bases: TGTGCCAGCAGCTTTACGGGCGGGGGGGGGAAGAGGGGGAATGAGCAGTTCTTC.

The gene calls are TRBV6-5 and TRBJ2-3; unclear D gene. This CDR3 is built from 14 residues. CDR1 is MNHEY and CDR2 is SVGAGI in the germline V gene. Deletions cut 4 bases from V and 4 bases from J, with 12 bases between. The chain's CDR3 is CASSFQVTADTQYF. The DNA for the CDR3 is TGTGCCAGCAGTTTCCAGGTAACCGCAGATACGCAGTATTTT.

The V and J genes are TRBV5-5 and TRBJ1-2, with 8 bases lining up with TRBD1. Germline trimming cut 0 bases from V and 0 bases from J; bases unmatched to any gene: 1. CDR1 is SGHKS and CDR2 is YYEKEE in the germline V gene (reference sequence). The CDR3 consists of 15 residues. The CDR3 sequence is CASSLEQGANYGYTF. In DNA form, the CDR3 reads TGTGCCAGCAGCTTGGAACAGGGGGCTAACTATGGCTACACCTTC.

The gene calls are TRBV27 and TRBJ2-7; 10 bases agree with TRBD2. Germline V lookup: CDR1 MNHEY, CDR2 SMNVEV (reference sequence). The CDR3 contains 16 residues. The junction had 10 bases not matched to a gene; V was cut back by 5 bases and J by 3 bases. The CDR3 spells CASSPRVGLADYEQYF. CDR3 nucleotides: TGTGCCAGCAGTCCGAGGGTCGGACTAGCGGACTACGAGCAGTACTTC.

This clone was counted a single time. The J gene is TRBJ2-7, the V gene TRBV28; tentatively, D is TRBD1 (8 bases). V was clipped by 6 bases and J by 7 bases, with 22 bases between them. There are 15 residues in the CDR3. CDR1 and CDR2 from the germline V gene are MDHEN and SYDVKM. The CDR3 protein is CASSPLLDRGGEQYF. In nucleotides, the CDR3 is TGTGCCAGCAGCCCACTCCTCGACAGGGGAGGGGAGCAGTACTTC.

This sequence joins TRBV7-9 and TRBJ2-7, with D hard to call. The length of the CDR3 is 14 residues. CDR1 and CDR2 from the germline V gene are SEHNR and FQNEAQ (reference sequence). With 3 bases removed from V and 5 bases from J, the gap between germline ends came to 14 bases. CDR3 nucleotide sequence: TGTGCCAGCAGCTTTGAATCTCGTAAGCACGAGCAGTACTTC. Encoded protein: CASSFESRKHEQYF.

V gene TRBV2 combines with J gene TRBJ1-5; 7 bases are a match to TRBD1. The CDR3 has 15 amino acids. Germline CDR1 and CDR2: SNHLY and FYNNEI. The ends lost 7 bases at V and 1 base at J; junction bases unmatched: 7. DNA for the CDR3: TGTGCCAGCAACTACAGGGGTTTGAGCAATCAGCCCCAGCATTTT. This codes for CASNYRGLSNQPQHF.

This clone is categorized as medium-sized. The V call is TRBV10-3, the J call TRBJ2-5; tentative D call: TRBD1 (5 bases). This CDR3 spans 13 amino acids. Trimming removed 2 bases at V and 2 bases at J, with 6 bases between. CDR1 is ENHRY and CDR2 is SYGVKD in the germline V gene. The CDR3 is CAISEDSQETQYF. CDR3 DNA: TGTGCCATCAGTGAGGACAGTCAAGAGACCCAGTACTTC.

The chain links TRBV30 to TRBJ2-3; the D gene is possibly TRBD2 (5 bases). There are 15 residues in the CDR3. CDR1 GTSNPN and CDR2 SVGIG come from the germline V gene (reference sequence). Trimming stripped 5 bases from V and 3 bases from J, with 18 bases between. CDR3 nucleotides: TGTGCCTGGGGACGGGGTTACCCGGGAACAGATACGCAGTATTTT. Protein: CAWGRGYPGTDTQYF.

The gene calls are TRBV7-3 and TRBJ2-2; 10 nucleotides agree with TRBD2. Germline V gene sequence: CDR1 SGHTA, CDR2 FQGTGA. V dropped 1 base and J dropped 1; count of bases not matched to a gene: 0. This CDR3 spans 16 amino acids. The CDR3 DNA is TGTGCCAGCAGCTTAAGACTAGCGGGGAACACCGGGGAGCTGTTTTTT. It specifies CASSLRLAGNTGELFF.

Here the CDR3 DNA reads TGTGCCAGCAGTGAGACAGGGGGCGGAAGGCAGCCCCAGCATTTT. This translates into CASSETGGGRQPQHF. The rearrangement links TRBV2 to TRBJ1-5; TRBD1 agrees at 10 bases. The germline gives CDR1 SNHLY, CDR2 FYNNEI. CDR3 length equals 15 residues. After removal of 3 bases from V and 7 bases from J, the junction contained 6 bases not matched to a gene.

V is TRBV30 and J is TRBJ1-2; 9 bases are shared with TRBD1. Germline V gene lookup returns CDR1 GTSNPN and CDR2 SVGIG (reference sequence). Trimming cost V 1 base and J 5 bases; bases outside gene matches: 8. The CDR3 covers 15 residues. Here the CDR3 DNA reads TGTGCCTGGAGTGAGGGGGGACAGGGATATTATGGCTACACCTTC. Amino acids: CAWSEGGQGYYGYTF.

The CDR3, as DNA: TGTGCCAGCAGCGCCCGGACAGGGGATGCTCCGTACTTC. As protein: CASSARTGDAPYF. The rearrangement links TRBV7-3 to TRBJ2-7; 9 bases map to TRBD1. The CDR3 has 13 amino acids. Unmatched junction bases numbered 11, after V lost 5 bases and J lost 12 bases. Germline V gene sequence: CDR1 SGHTA, CDR2 FQGTGA.

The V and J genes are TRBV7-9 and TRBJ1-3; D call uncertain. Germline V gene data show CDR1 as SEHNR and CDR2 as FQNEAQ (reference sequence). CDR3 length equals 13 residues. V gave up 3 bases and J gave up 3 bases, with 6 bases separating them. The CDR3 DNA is TGTGCCAGCAGCTTCGGTCGTGGAAACACCATATATTTT. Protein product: CASSFGRGNTIYF.

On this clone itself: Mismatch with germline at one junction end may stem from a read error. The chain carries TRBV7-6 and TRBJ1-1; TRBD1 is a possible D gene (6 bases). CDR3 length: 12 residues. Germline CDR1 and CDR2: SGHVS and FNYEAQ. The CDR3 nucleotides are TGTGCCAGCAGCCTCATGGGACAACCCCTCCGTTTT. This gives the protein CASSLMGQPLRF.